The 14 T cell receptor beta chains below were found in one sample sequenced in a study of Graves' ophthalmopathy and Graves' hyperthyroidism. Investigators amplified TCR beta CDR3 regions from RNA transcripts. An opening RT-PCR round employed HTBI primers and preceded a second-round multiplex PCR. TCRdb fed the multiplex PCR reads into MiXCR, producing one record per CDR3 protein. The data contain about 390,000 distinct CDR3 sequences, about a sixth of them seen just once; the ten biggest clones take up roughly 2.6%. The sample consisted of peripheral blood. These receptors originate from an adult woman with stable Graves' hyperthyroidism.

This clonotype was detected many times. The chain recombines TRBV9 with TRBJ2-5; 11 bases agree with TRBD2. There are 16 residues in the CDR3. With V trimmed by 4 bases and J by 2 bases, 7 bases remained unmatched. Germline assignment: CDR1 SGDLS and CDR2 YYNGEE. DNA for the CDR3: TGTGCCAGCAGCACGGGGGGACTAGCGGTACAAGAGACCCAGTACTTC. Protein: CASSTGGLAVQETQYF.

This clonotype was recorded many times. J is TRBJ1-5 and V is TRBV7-8; the match to TRBD1 covers 7 bases. V lost 9 bases and J lost 3; bases outside the gene matches: 14. CDR1 and CDR2 (germline): SGHVS, FQNEAQ. This CDR3 comprises 16 residues. CDR3 sequence reads: CASMRGTERYNQPQHF. In nucleotides, the CDR3 is TGTGCCAGTATGAGAGGGACAGAGCGTTACAATCAGCCCCAGCATTTT.

This clonotype was picked up many times. The V call is TRBV6-1, the J call TRBJ2-7; 8 nucleotides match TRBD1. Trimming removed 1 base from V and 2 bases from J; junction bases left unmatched: 7. The CDR3 length is 16 residues. Germline loops: CDR1 MNHNS, CDR2 SASEGT. In DNA, the CDR3 is TGTGCCAGCAGTGAAGGCAGACAGGGGAGTCCCTACGAGCAGTACTTC. Amino acids: CASSEGRQGSPYEQYF.

This clonotype was recorded many times. This chain links TRBV20-1 with TRBJ2-7; D not certain. This CDR3 is 12 amino acids long. CDR1 and CDR2 (germline): DFQATT, SNEGSKA (reference sequence). Between the trimmed V and J ends, which lost 4 bases and 0 bases, there was a span of 7 bases. The chain's CDR3 is CSATRLSYEQYF. CDR3 bases: TGCAGTGCTACTAGGCTCTCCTACGAGCAGTACTTC.

This clonotype was detected many times. V and J are TRBV30 and TRBJ2-7; 9 bases line up with TRBD1. Germline V CDR1 and CDR2: GTSNPN, SVGIG (reference sequence). V was clipped by 3 bases and J by 2 bases; unmatched bases: 5. The CDR3 loop spans 14 amino acids. The CDR3, as DNA: TGTGCCTGGAGCGATGGGACAGGGCCCTACGAGCAGTACTTC. Residues: CAWSDGTGPYEQYF.

This clonotype appeared many times. The chain carries TRBV4-1 and TRBJ1-5, with D hard to call. The V gene's germline CDR1 is MGHRA and CDR2 YSYEKL. CDR3 length: 18 amino acids. Trimming removed 4 bases from V and 0 bases from J, with 19 bases in between. Here the CDR3 reads CASSPFRVGPYSNQPQHF. CDR3 nucleotide sequence: TGCGCCAGCAGCCCATTTCGTGTAGGCCCGTATAGCAATCAGCCCCAGCATTTT.

In this sample, this clonotype turned up many times. The chain carries TRBV5-1 and TRBJ1-1; perhaps TRBD1 as D (5 bases). Per germline, CDR1 SGHRS and CDR2 YFSETQ. The CDR3 has 15 amino acids. Trimming shortened V by 4 bases and J by 5 bases, and 18 bases separated the two germline ends. This CDR3 is CASSRDGSPRTEAFF. CDR3 nucleotides: TGCGCCAGCAGCAGGGACGGTTCCCCAAGGACTGAAGCTTTCTTT.

This clonotype was recorded at least ten times. An end of the junction does not agree with germline; a read error may underlie this. The rearrangement joins TRBV28 to TRBJ2-5; D ambiguous. This CDR3 comprises 11 residues. Germline loops: CDR1 MDHEN, CDR2 SYDVKM. The CDR3 spells CASSTAWTQHF. The CDR3 DNA follows: TGTGCCAGCAGTACCGCATGGACCCAGCACTTC.

In this sample, this clonotype turned up many times. The chain uses TRBV11-2 and TRBJ1-5; D is uncertain. Trimming took 4 bases from V and 4 from J, leaving 14 bases between them. The CDR3 is 15 residues long. The germline CDR1 and CDR2 sequences are SGHAT and FQNNGV. The CDR3 region has the DNA TGTGCCAGCAGCTCCAACCGGGATTTGAATCAGCCCCAGCATTTT. Its translation: CASSSNRDLNQPQHF.

Concerning this clonotype: This sequence may be a read error, since a much larger clone differs from it by one base. The CDR3 bases are TGTGGCAGCACCACCGAACACTCCGTTCCCAAAAACATGCAGTACTTC. It yields the protein CGSTTEHSVPKNMQYF. The V call is TRBV6-2 or TRBV6-3, the J call TRBJ2-4; D remains unclear. Germline CDR1 reads MNHEY; CDR2 reads SVGEGT. This CDR3 is built from 16 residues.

This clonotype appeared many times. This sequence joins TRBV29-1 and TRBJ1-1; D perhaps matches TRBD1 (6 bases). Looked up from germline, CDR1 is SQVTM and CDR2 is ANQGSEA. This CDR3 has 13 amino acids. The V end lost 6 bases, the J end lost 1 base, and 12 bases lay between the germline ends. The CDR3 protein is CSVQGLGNTEAFF. The CDR3 DNA is TGCAGCGTGCAGGGGTTAGGGAACACTGAAGCTTTCTTT.

This clonotype occurred many times. V usage is TRBV6-6 and J usage is TRBJ1-5, with D tentatively TRBD1 (5 bases). V lost 6 bases and J 5 bases, leaving 14 bases between the germline ends. From germline, CDR1 is MNHNY and CDR2 SVGAGI (reference sequence). The CDR3 has 14 amino acids. The CDR3 coding sequence is TGTGCCAGCAGGACAACAGGCACTGATCAGCCCCAGCATTTT. It codes for CASRTTGTDQPQHF.

This clonotype was seen a handful of times. A much larger clone differs from this one at a single base, so this may be a read error. The chain links TRBV11-2 to TRBJ2-2; tentative D call: TRBD2 (6 bases). Germline V gene sequence: CDR1 SGHAT, CDR2 FQNNGV. The CDR3 extends over 15 amino acids. CDR3 DNA: TGTGCCAGCAGCTACCGGGGACTGAACACCGGGGGGCTGTTTTTT. This gives the protein CASSYRGLNTGGLFF.

This clonotype has a count of ten or more. This chain links TRBV2 with TRBJ2-5; TRBD2 matches at 14 bases. The CDR3 has 16 residues. Germline CDR1 SNHLY, CDR2 FYNNEI. With V trimmed by 2 bases and J by 7 bases, 6 bases remained unmatched. The CDR3 DNA reads as TGTGCCAGCAGTGAACAGGGACTAGCGGGAGATGGGACCCAGTACTTC. Its protein is CASSEQGLAGDGTQYF.